This T cell receptor beta chain derives from a study of T cells after yellow fever vaccination. Synthesis of TCR cDNA relied on 5'RACE template switching, which attached a universal primer site and UMIs. TCRdb analysed the 5' RACE reads with MiXCR anew, one entry per CDR3 protein. The sample has around 260,000 distinct CDR3 sequences; about 5% are singletons. About this clonotype itself: Its target is not known.

This CDR3 spans 15 amino acids. Per the germline V gene, CDR1 is MNHEY and CDR2 is SVGAGI. V shed 9 bases and J 4 bases; nucleotides not matched to a gene: 13. Study-level points and caveats: A weaker but faster secondary response was observed, peaking on day 5 versus 15. From the bulk population, abundant clonotypes could contaminate and appear within FACS-sorted repertoires.

The sample was CD4+ T cells sorted from PBMCs, taken on the day of the yellow fever booster vaccination. This clonotype was sampled from a man aged 18 to 30 who received the YFV17D yellow fever vaccine. J is TRBJ1-2 and V is TRBV6-5, with TRBD1 matching 8 bases. CDR3 DNA sequence: TGTGCCAGTCGACAGGGGCCACTCTTCCCCTATGGCTACACCTTC. It translates to CASRQGPLFPYGYTF.